This T cell receptor beta chain was identified during a study of identical twins. General observations from the study: Memory repertoires lacked the insertion deficit that abundant cord blood beta clonotypes showed.

Germline lookup yields CDR1 MGHRA and CDR2 YSYEKL. Trimming removed 1 base from V and 1 base from J, with 16 bases in between. This CDR3 spans 17 amino acids. TCRdb re-called the 5' RACE reads through MiXCR, storing one row per CDR3 protein. Among about 890,000 distinct CDR3 sequences listed, roughly 12% were seen once. In its sample, this clonotype was seen a few times. Its antigen is currently unknown. The sample also formed part of further work on yellow fever vaccine responses in identical twins.

Sequencing was performed on PBMCs. This receptor was obtained from a woman between 18 and 29 years old in good health. The chain uses TRBV4-1 and TRBJ1-1; weak D call: TRBD1 (5 bases). Here the CDR3 reads CASSQVWGVGENTEAFF. CDR3 DNA: TGCGCCAGCAGCCAAGTATGGGGGGTTGGAGAGAACACTGAAGCTTTCTTT.